Sequencing of this T cell receptor beta chain was carried out in a study of T cell responses to AZD1222 COVID-19 vaccine. The study, taken as a whole, reports: Repertoires were sampled only after the peak T cell response.

The sample holds a few counts of this clone. Its antigen is not known. Using immunoSEQ multiplex PCR, the repertoire was profiled, and TCRdb retains in-frame clones only, with some absent. Among about 45,000 clones listed, about four fifths were seen once. With 4 bases removed from V and 7 bases from J, the gap between germline ends came to 14 bases. CDR1 and CDR2 from the germline V gene are SGHNT and YENEEA. The CDR3 is made up of 13 amino acids. The sample here was peripheral blood, taken 28 days after the second dose of the MenACWY control vaccine. The TCR originated in an adult who received the MenACWY meningococcal vaccine as a control. The rearrangement links TRBV11-3 to TRBJ2-7, with D possibly being TRBD1 (5 bases). Written as DNA, the CDR3 is TGTGCCAGCAGCTCCGACCCCCCAGGGGAGCAGTACTTC. Translation: CASSSDPPGEQYF.